A selection of T cell receptor beta chains follows, all from one sample in a study of blood T cell repertoires in COVID-19. Measured with immunoSEQ multiplex PCR; TCRdb has only the in-frame clones, and not every one. The sample yields some 66,000 clones, more than 75% seen once. The sample was peripheral blood. These receptors came from a woman of 80 years or more with acute or convalescent COVID-19. The CDR3 runs from the conserved cysteine through the conserved F or W. Each record gives: CDR3 DNA, CDR3 protein, J gene, V gene, D gene, clone size. D genes are given only for firm matches. Clone size appears in some rows only: once, few, many, or a class for an expanded clone.

DNA: TGCAGCGCCCAAGGACTAGCGGGATTTTACAATGAGCAGTTCTTC; CDR3: CSAQGLAGFYNEQFF; J: TRBJ2-1; V: TRBV29-1; D: TRBD2; size: .
DNA: TGTGCCAGCCCCCCAAACCGGGACAATGGCTACACCTTC; CDR3: CASPPNRDNGYTF; J: TRBJ1-2; V: TRBV28; D: .; size: .
DNA: TGTGCCAGCTCACCCCCGGGACTAGCTCTTGAGACCCAGTACTTC; CDR3: CASSPPGLALETQYF; J: TRBJ2-5; V: TRBV18; D: TRBD2; size: .
DNA: TGTGCCAGCAGCTTAGGTCACCGGGGATTGAACACTGAAGCTTTCTTT; CDR3: CASSLGHRGLNTEAFF; J: TRBJ1-1; V: TRBV7-9; D: .; size: few
DNA: TGTGCCAGCAGCCCTCGGGGACAGGACTATGGCTACACCTTC; CDR3: CASSPRGQDYGYTF; J: TRBJ1-2; V: TRBV27; D: TRBD1; size: .
DNA: TGCAGCGTTGAGGGGGGAGATCTCTTCGATGGCTACACCTTC; CDR3: CSVEGGDLFDGYTF; J: TRBJ1-2; V: TRBV29-1; D: .; size: medium-sized
DNA: TGTGCCAGCAGTTATCACGGGAGAGTGGTCGGGGAGCTGTTTTTT; CDR3: CASSYHGRVVGELFF; J: TRBJ2-2; V: TRBV6-5; D: .; size: .
DNA: TGTGCCAGCAGCGTATCGACAGGGGATAACTATGGCTACACCTTC; CDR3: CASSVSTGDNYGYTF; J: TRBJ1-2; V: TRBV9; D: TRBD1; size: .
DNA: TGTGCCAGCAGGACGCGGGGGCGGTCCTACGAGCAGTACTTC; CDR3: CASRTRGRSYEQYF; J: TRBJ2-7; V: TRBV28; D: .; size: once
DNA: TGTGCCAGCAGTTACTCTCTTTCGGTTGTGCAGTTCTTC; CDR3: CASSYSLSVVQFF; J: TRBJ2-1; V: TRBV6-2/TRBV6-3; D: .; size: once
DNA: TGTGCCAGCAGCGAGGGACAGGGGGCCCGAGGCTACACCTTC; CDR3: CASSEGQGARGYTF; J: TRBJ1-2; V: TRBV9; D: TRBD1; size: once
DNA: TGTGCCAGCAGGTCTGGCAGTGTGGCCACTGAAGCTTTCTTT; CDR3: CASRSGSVATEAFF; J: TRBJ1-1; V: TRBV6-5; D: .; size: .
DNA: TGTGCCAGCACTAGAATAGGTAGCACTGAAGCTTTCTTT; CDR3: CASTRIGSTEAFF; J: TRBJ1-1; V: TRBV9; D: .; size: .
DNA: TGTGCCAGCACCCCGACTAGCGCTAGCACAGATACGCAGTATTTT; CDR3: CASTPTSASTDTQYF; J: TRBJ2-3; V: TRBV6-5; D: TRBD2; size: .
DNA: TGTGCCAGCAGCGTACGTCCGGGCGAGCAGTACTTC; CDR3: CASSVRPGEQYF; J: TRBJ2-7; V: TRBV9; D: .; size: .
DNA: TGTGCCAGCAGGGCAGACAGCATGAACACTGAAGCTTTCTTT; CDR3: CASRADSMNTEAFF; J: TRBJ1-1; V: TRBV28; D: .; size: .
DNA: TGCGCCAGCAGCCGGTTCCCCAACACTGAAGCTTTCTTT; CDR3: CASSRFPNTEAFF; J: TRBJ1-1; V: TRBV10-2; D: .; size: .
DNA: TGTGCCAGCAGTTTTCACTCCGAGCAGTACTTC; CDR3: CASSFHSEQYF; J: TRBJ2-7; V: TRBV28; D: .; size: .
DNA: TGTGCCAGCAGTCCGCCAGGTTCTGAAGCTTTCTTT; CDR3: CASSPPGSEAFF; J: TRBJ1-1; V: TRBV6-6; D: .; size: .
DNA: TGTGCCAGCAGCTTAGCGGGAGAAAACTACAATGAGCAGTTCTTC; CDR3: CASSLAGENYNEQFF; J: TRBJ2-1; V: TRBV11-2; D: .; size: .
DNA: TGTGCCAGCTCATCCGGCGGACAGGGGGCAATCGGGGAGCTGTTTTTT; CDR3: CASSSGGQGAIGELFF; J: TRBJ2-2; V: TRBV18; D: TRBD1; size: many
DNA: TGCGCCAGCAGCCCCGGACAGGGCTCCTACAATGAGCAGTTCTTC; CDR3: CASSPGQGSYNEQFF; J: TRBJ2-1; V: TRBV5-1; D: TRBD1; size: .
DNA: TGCAGCGTGGCAGGGCAGCAGGGGGCCCACGAGCAGTACTTC; CDR3: CSVAGQQGAHEQYF; J: TRBJ2-7; V: TRBV29-1; D: TRBD1; size: few
DNA: TGCGCCAGCAGCCAAGTAGTCTCCAATGAGCAGTTCTTC; CDR3: CASSQVVSNEQFF; J: TRBJ2-1; V: TRBV4-3; D: .; size: .
DNA: TGTGCCAGCAGTTCCACTAGCGGCAAGCAAGAGACCCAGTACTTC; CDR3: CASSSTSGKQETQYF; J: TRBJ2-5; V: TRBV28; D: TRBD2; size: .
DNA: TGCGCCAGCAGGGCACCGGGACTAGCGGGAGGTTTGTACGAGCAGTACTTC; CDR3: CASRAPGLAGGLYEQYF; J: TRBJ2-7; V: TRBV5-1; D: TRBD2; size: .
DNA: TGTGCCAGCACCGGGGCCGGACAGGGAAACTATGGCTACACCTTC; CDR3: CASTGAGQGNYGYTF; J: TRBJ1-2; V: TRBV6-6; D: TRBD1; size: .
DNA: TGTGCCAGCAGTGAATTACAGGACCTTAGCAATCAGCCCCAGCATTTT; CDR3: CASSELQDLSNQPQHF; J: TRBJ1-5; V: TRBV6-1; D: .; size: .
DNA: TGTGCCAGCAGCCACTACACGAGCAGCGGAGACCAGTACTTC; CDR3: CASSHYTSSGDQYF; J: TRBJ2-5; V: TRBV3-1/TRBV3-2; D: .; size: few
DNA: TGCGCCAGCAGCCAAGGCACAGTTCGCTCCTACGAGCAGTACTTC; CDR3: CASSQGTVRSYEQYF; J: TRBJ2-7; V: TRBV4-3; D: .; size: .
DNA: TGTGCCAGCTCACCCCTGGACAGGGCGGGGGAAGGCTACACCTTC; CDR3: CASSPLDRAGEGYTF; J: TRBJ1-2; V: TRBV18; D: TRBD1; size: .
DNA: TGTGCCAGCAGCTCTGGGGCAGCGTCCTACAATGAGCAGTTCTTC; CDR3: CASSSGAASYNEQFF; J: TRBJ2-1; V: TRBV7-3; D: .; size: .
DNA: TGCGCCAGCAGCTTGTCCGGGGGGATTACTGAAGCTTTCTTT; CDR3: CASSLSGGITEAFF; J: TRBJ1-1; V: TRBV5-1; D: .; size: once
DNA: TGTGCCAGCAGTTTAACAGGGAACTATGGCTACACCTTC; CDR3: CASSLTGNYGYTF; J: TRBJ1-2; V: TRBV28; D: .; size: .
DNA: TGCGCCAGCAGCTTATTGACAGGGCAAGAGACCCAGTACTTC; CDR3: CASSLLTGQETQYF; J: TRBJ2-5; V: TRBV5-1; D: TRBD1; size: .
DNA: TGTGCCAGCAGTGATTCCCCTGCCGACAGGGACCAAAACATTCAGTACTTC; CDR3: CASSDSPADRDQNIQYF; J: TRBJ2-4; V: TRBV2; D: TRBD1; size: .
DNA: TGTGCCAGCAGCTTAGTAGTAAATCGGGGGGCCGATAGGGTAGCTTTCTTT; CDR3: CASSLVVNRGADRVAFF; J: TRBJ1-1; V: TRBV11-2; D: .; size: .
DNA: TGTGCCAGCAGCCGGACTAGCGGGAGTGGAGAGACCCAGTACTTC; CDR3: CASSRTSGSGETQYF; J: TRBJ2-5; V: TRBV7-2; D: TRBD2; size: .
DNA: TGTGCCAGCAGTTTACGGTACTCTGGAAACACCATATATTTT; CDR3: CASSLRYSGNTIYF; J: TRBJ1-3; V: TRBV28; D: .; size: .
DNA: TGTGCCACCAGCAGAGATATAGGGGAGCTGTTTTTT; CDR3: CATSRDIGELFF; J: TRBJ2-2; V: TRBV15; D: .; size: few
DNA: TGTGCCAGCTCACCACCGACTAGCGGGAGGCGGGTCCCGGGGGAGCAGTACTTC; CDR3: CASSPPTSGRRVPGEQYF; J: TRBJ2-7; V: TRBV18; D: TRBD2; size: .
DNA: TGTGCCAGCAGCCCACGGGGGGGAGGGCCCTCCTACGAGCAGTACTTC; CDR3: CASSPRGGGPSYEQYF; J: TRBJ2-7; V: TRBV7-8; D: TRBD2; size: .
DNA: TGTGCCAGCAGCTTGCAAGGGAGAGGGAACCAAGAGACCCAGTACTTC; CDR3: CASSLQGRGNQETQYF; J: TRBJ2-5; V: TRBV5-5; D: .; size: .
DNA: TGCAGCGTTGGGGCGCCGGGGGTTGAGCAGTTCTTC; CDR3: CSVGAPGVEQFF; J: TRBJ2-1; V: TRBV29-1; D: .; size: .
DNA: TGTGCCAGCAGCTTAGGATCGGCCCAGGGGTCTCAGCCCCAGCATTTT; CDR3: CASSLGSAQGSQPQHF; J: TRBJ1-5; V: TRBV7-2; D: .; size: .
DNA: TGTGCCAGCAGCTTAGGGACAGGGGCATCAATCAATGGCTACACCTTC; CDR3: CASSLGTGASINGYTF; J: TRBJ1-2; V: TRBV7-2; D: TRBD1; size: medium-sized
DNA: TGTGCCAGTAGTGCTATGACTAGCGGGAACTACGAGCAGTACTTC; CDR3: CASSAMTSGNYEQYF; J: TRBJ2-7; V: TRBV19; D: TRBD2; size: .
DNA: TGTGCCACCCGCCCTTCAATAGCGGGAGAAACCTACGAGCAGTACTTC; CDR3: CATRPSIAGETYEQYF; J: TRBJ2-7; V: TRBV19; D: TRBD2; size: once
DNA: TGTGCCAGCAGGACCGGGACAGGCGTTTCCTATGGCTACACCTTC; CDR3: CASRTGTGVSYGYTF; J: TRBJ1-2; V: TRBV27; D: TRBD1; size: .
DNA: TGTGCCAGCAGCTCCAAGGGGATTCCGAACACTGAAGCTTTCTTT; CDR3: CASSSKGIPNTEAFF; J: TRBJ1-1; V: TRBV27; D: .; size: .
DNA: TGTGCCAGTAGTCCCGGGCCCTCGGGGTCACCCCTCCACTTT; CDR3: CASSPGPSGSPLHF; J: TRBJ1-6; V: TRBV19; D: .; size: .
DNA: TGTGCCATCAGTGAGCGCCGTCAGGGCCCGAACACCGGGGAGCTGTTTTTT; CDR3: CAISERRQGPNTGELFF; J: TRBJ2-2; V: TRBV10-3; D: .; size: once
DNA: TGTGCCAGCAGCTTAACAGGGGGTAAAAACACCATATATTTT; CDR3: CASSLTGGKNTIYF; J: TRBJ1-3; V: TRBV7-9; D: TRBD1; size: .
DNA: TGTGCCAGCAGCCCCCGGGACAGGGGCTACACCTTC; CDR3: CASSPRDRGYTF; J: TRBJ1-2; V: TRBV7-8; D: TRBD1; size: .
DNA: TGTGCCAGCAGCTTGAATGGCAGAAATAGCAATCAGCCCCAGCATTTT; CDR3: CASSLNGRNSNQPQHF; J: TRBJ1-5; V: TRBV5-6; D: .; size: .
DNA: TGTGCCAGCAGTAAACTGAACAGGGGGCAGATCTATGGCTACACCTTC; CDR3: CASSKLNRGQIYGYTF; J: TRBJ1-2; V: TRBV27; D: TRBD1; size: few
DNA: TGTGCCTGGAGTCCCCGGGGGGGGCGGGACTATGGCTACACCTTC; CDR3: CAWSPRGGRDYGYTF; J: TRBJ1-2; V: TRBV30; D: .; size: .
DNA: TGTGCCAGCAGCTTAATGACAGGGGTCCCCTTGGGGGGCTACACCTTC; CDR3: CASSLMTGVPLGGYTF; J: TRBJ1-2; V: TRBV7-2; D: TRBD1; size: .
DNA: TGTGCCAGTAGTTTAATAGGGGGCGCCTACAATGAGCAGTTCTTC; CDR3: CASSLIGGAYNEQFF; J: TRBJ2-1; V: TRBV19; D: TRBD1; size: .